In its sample, the clone carrying this TCR beta chain was seen many times. Its antigen is not known. It was the library that attached unique molecular identifiers to individual cDNA molecules. TCRdb itself ran the RACE reads through MiXCR, one entry per CDR3 protein. This table holds more than 35,000 distinct CDR3 sequences, 3.5% to 4% found once. Germline CDR1 is SGHAT and CDR2 is FQNNGV. Trimming pared 5 bases from V and 0 bases from J, leaving 17 bases between. The CDR3 is 18 amino acids. The sample originates from a study of human T cells and chemical hapten exposure. Study-wide background: Per-sample TCR yield variation was attributed mainly to small pooled library volume differences.

Time point indicated: healthy volunteer bleed at 6 weeks. The authors' total RNA extraction used unfractionated whole blood. Study results and limitations: TCRs above 1 in 1000 frequency stayed constant with DPC sensitization.

The V and J genes are TRBV11-2 and TRBJ1-6; D perhaps matches TRBD1 (5 bases). The receptor comes from a human donor in good health. Some clones in this sample may be carry-over from other donors' samples. The sample consisted of whole blood. The CDR3 reads CASSVYRLPSSYNSPLHF. The CDR3 nucleotides are TGTGCCAGCAGCGTATACAGGCTCCCGAGCTCCTATAATTCACCCCTCCACTTT.